This T cell receptor beta chain was retrieved from a study of T cell changes during pregnancy in multiple sclerosis. Data came from immunoSEQ multiplex PCR; TCRdb stores just in-frame clones and leaves some out. The sample records over 65,000 clones, roughly 90% being singletons. Germline V gene data show CDR1 as MNHNY and CDR2 as SVGAGI (reference sequence). The CDR3 has 12 amino acids. Trimming cost V 5 bases and J 3 bases, with 5 bases left between them. The chain combines TRBV6-6 with TRBJ1-3; no clear D gene. The sequences come from peripheral blood, collected in the first trimester of pregnancy. The sequence came from a female donor with multiple sclerosis, enrolled in a pregnancy study. This chain's CDR3 is CASSLSGNTIYF. In nucleotides, the CDR3 is TGTGCCAGCAGTCTCAGTGGAAACACCATATATTTT.